The clone carrying this T cell receptor (beta chain) occurred many times. What it binds is not known. One entry per CDR3 protein results from TCRdb running MiXCR on the 5' RACE reads. The sample shows approximately 210,000 distinct CDR3 sequences, 6.5% of them seen only once. The sample comes from a study of identical twins. Trimming removed 3 bases from V and 7 bases from J, with 9 bases in between. The CDR3 is 12 residues long. Germline loops: CDR1 SEHNR, CDR2 FQNEAQ (reference sequence). Study-level points and caveats: Out-of-frame TCR alpha sharing in monozygotic twins exceeded recombination model predictions.

This sample also appeared in a second study, on T cells expressing NK-cell markers. This second study says: The TCR beta repertoires originated in sorted CD3+CD56+NKG2C+, CD3+CD56+NKG2C- and CD3+CD56-NKG2C+ T cells. In about 6 donors, dominant NKG2C+ clonotypes were roughly 1.0-8% of CD8+ T cells.

This chain connects TRBV7-9 to TRBJ1-1; D gene unclear. The source material was CD8+ T cells sorted from blood. The sequence derives from a woman under 30 in good health. This chain's CDR3 is CASSFAGSEAFF. For the CDR3, the DNA is TGTGCCAGCAGCTTTGCGGGGAGTGAAGCTTTCTTT.